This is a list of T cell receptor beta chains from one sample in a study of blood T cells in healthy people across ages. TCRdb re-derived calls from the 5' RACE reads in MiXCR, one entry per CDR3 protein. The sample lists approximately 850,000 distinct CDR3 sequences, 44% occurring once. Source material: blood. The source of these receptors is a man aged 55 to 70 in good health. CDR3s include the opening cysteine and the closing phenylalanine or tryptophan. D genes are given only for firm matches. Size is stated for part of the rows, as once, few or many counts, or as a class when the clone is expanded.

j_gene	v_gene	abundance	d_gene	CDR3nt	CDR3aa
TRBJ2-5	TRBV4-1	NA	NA	TGCGCCAGCAGCCAAGATGGGCTAGCCATTGAGACCCAGTACTTC	CASSQDGLAIETQYF
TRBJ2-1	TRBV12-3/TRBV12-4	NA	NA	TGTGCCAGCAGTTTATCGGTACTTCTTAACGAGCAGTTCTTC	CASSLSVLLNEQFF
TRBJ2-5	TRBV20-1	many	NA	TGCAGTGCGGAAACAGGGTTGGAGACCCAGTACTTC	CSAETGLETQYF
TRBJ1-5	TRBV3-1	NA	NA	TGTGCCAGCAGCCAATCGGGGGCGGGACAGCCCCAGCATTTT	CASSQSGAGQPQHF
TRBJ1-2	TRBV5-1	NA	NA	TGCGCCAGCAGCTTGGCCGGGGGAGCGGGTGGCTACACCTTC	CASSLAGGAGGYTF
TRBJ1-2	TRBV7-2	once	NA	TGTGCCAGCAGCTTCGAGCCCAGATACAACTATGGCTACACCTTC	CASSFEPRYNYGYTF
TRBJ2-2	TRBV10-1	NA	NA	TGCGCCAGCAGTGAGTGGTCGAACACCGGGGAGCTGTTTTTT	CASSEWSNTGELFF
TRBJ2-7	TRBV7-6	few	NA	TGTGCCAGCAGCCATGGGGACCTATCCGAGCAGTACTTC	CASSHGDLSEQYF
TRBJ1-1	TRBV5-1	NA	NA	TGCGCCAGCAGCTTCGGACCAAGGGGTGGGAACACTGAAGCTTTCTTT	CASSFGPRGGNTEAFF
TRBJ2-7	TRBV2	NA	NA	TGTGCCAGCAGTTACAGTTCCTACGGGCAGTACTTC	CASSYSSYGQYF
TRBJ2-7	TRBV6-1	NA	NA	TGTGCCAGCAGTGCCGCCTCTCTAGCCTACGAGCAGTACTTC	CASSAASLAYEQYF
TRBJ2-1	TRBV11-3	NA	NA	TGTGCCAGCAGCCATGGGGGGGCCAGGGGCGGAAGCTCCTACAATGAGCAGTTCTTC	CASSHGGARGGSSYNEQFF
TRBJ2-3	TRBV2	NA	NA	TGTGCCAGCAGTGATTACAGTAGCACAGATACGCAGTATTTT	CASSDYSSTDTQYF
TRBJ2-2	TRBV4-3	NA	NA	TGCGCCAGCAGCCAAACGGAGGGAACCGGGGAGCTGTTTTTT	CASSQTEGTGELFF
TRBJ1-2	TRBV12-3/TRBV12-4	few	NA	TGTGCCAGCAGTCGACTGGAAGAGTATGGCTACACCTTC	CASSRLEEYGYTF
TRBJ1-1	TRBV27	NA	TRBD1	TGTGCCAGCAGAACAGGGGGCGGTGAAGCTTTCTTT	CASRTGGGEAFF
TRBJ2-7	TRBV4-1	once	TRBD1	TGCGCCAGCAGCCATAGCACAGGGGGCTACGAGCAGTACTTC	CASSHSTGGYEQYF
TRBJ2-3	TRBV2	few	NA	TGTGCCACCCGGGGCTTTCGAGGGGCAGATACGCAGTATTTT	CATRGFRGADTQYF
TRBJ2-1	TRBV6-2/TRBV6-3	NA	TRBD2	TGTGCCAGCAGAGCGGGAGGGATGACCTACAATGAGCAGTTCTTC	CASRAGGMTYNEQFF
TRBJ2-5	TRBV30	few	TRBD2	TGTGCCTGGAGATGGTCTAGCGGGGGGGTAGAGACCCAGTACTTC	CAWRWSSGGVETQYF
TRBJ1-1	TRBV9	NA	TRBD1	TGTGCCAGCAGCGTAGGGGTTGGACAGGCAAACACTGAAGCTTTCTTT	CASSVGVGQANTEAFF
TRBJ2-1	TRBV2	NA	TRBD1	TGTGCCAGCAGACCGGGACAGGTTATTAACAATGAGCAGTTCTTC	CASRPGQVINNEQFF